This record concerns one T cell receptor beta chain sequence. No antigen is known for it. This sample is part of a study of shared clonotypes between healthy human individuals. Study in general: Every donor yielded three CD4 naive, three CD4 memory, two CD8 naive and one CD8 memory plate.

Every subset's genomic DNA went evenly onto several immunoSEQ plates. Sequencing was performed with immunoSEQ multiplex PCR; in TCRdb, only in-frame clones are kept and a portion is missing. The sample shows over 2 million clones, 85% to 95% of them seen only once. Germline values: CDR1 SGHTA, CDR2 FQGNSA. This CDR3 has 15 residues. The J segment lost 9 bases and the V segment lost 3 bases, leaving 11 bases of the junction unmatched. Study-level points and caveats: Estimated richness values were generally larger in naive subsets than in memory subsets.

The source of this sequence is a man aged 18 to 30 in good health. Some clones in this sample may be carry-over from other donors' samples. This chain links TRBV7-2 with TRBJ2-1, with TRBD2 matching 7 bases. Sequences were obtained from naive CD4+ T cells from PBMCs. The sample's subset: CD45RA+ positively selected. CDR3: CASSFSREATIEQFF. CDR3 coding DNA: TGTGCCAGCAGCTTCTCCCGGGAGGCTACAATTGAGCAGTTCTTC.